The rows below give T cell receptor beta chains drawn from one sample of a study of cytomegalovirus exposure and HLA in healthy donors. Libraries were prepared by immunoSEQ multiplex PCR; TCRdb keeps only in-frame clonotypes and omits some of them. There are around 76,000 clones in the sample; approximately 63% occur only once, and nearly 10% lies in the top ten. The material sequenced was PBMCs. The receptors come from a woman between 50 and 59 years old in good health and CMV-seropositive. Both conserved end residues are trimmed from each CDR3. Fields, in order: V gene, J gene, CDR3 protein.

>TRBV7-6|TRBJ1-6
ASSLEAGHHLH
>TRBV27|TRBJ1-5
ASSYSGQGYKLNQPQH
>TRBV19|TRBJ1-2
ASSVRTRQGVYGYT
>TRBV28|TRBJ2-5
ASSLTSGGYLETQY
>TRBV28|TRBJ2-7
ASSLGQGSNEQY
>TRBV5-1|TRBJ1-1
ASRLGAGALDTEAF
>TRBV28|TRBJ2-1
ASSLGRLVPSYNEQF
>TRBV9|TRBJ1-6
ASTIGAGSPLH
>TRBV6-6|TRBJ2-7
ASSYSGGGRVYEQY
>TRBV12-5|TRBJ2-2
ASGLTLSDAGAGELF
>TRBV9|TRBJ2-1
ASSAGGTYNEQF
>TRBV5-8|TRBJ2-1
ASRPLERGAYNEQF